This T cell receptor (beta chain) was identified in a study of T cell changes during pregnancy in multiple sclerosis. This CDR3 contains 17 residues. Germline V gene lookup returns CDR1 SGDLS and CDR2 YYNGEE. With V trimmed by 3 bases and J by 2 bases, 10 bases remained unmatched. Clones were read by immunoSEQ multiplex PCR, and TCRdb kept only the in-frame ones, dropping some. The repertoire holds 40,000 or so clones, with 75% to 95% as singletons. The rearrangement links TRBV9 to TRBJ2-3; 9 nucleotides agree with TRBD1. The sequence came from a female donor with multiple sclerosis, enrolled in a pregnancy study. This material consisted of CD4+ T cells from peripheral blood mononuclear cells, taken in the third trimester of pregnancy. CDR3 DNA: TGTGCCAGCAGCGAATCCCCGGGACAGGGTTACACAGATACGCAGTATTTT. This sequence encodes CASSESPGQGYTDTQYF.